The 22 T cell receptor beta chains below all came from one sample that was sequenced in a study of CD8 T cells in ankylosing spondylitis. What these receptors recognize is not known. Notes on the study in general: Ankylosing spondylitis blood appeared to be characterized by a TCR beta motif of several highly homologous variants.

TCRdb processed the 5' RACE reads anew with MiXCR; each CDR3 protein has one entry. The sample holds under 850,000 distinct CDR3 sequences; around a fifth are singletons and the top ten take about 20%. The sample consisted of blood, either unsorted or a sorted T cell fraction (not recorded which). The receptors come from a male donor with ankylosing spondylitis.

The chain joins TRBV20-1 to TRBJ2-1; 8 nucleotides line up with TRBD1. Germline CDR1 and CDR2: DFQATT and SNEGSKA (reference sequence). Germline trimming cut 0 bases from V and 6 bases from J; bases unmatched to any gene: 7. This CDR3 contains 15 residues. The CDR3 spells CSARDPAGQVNEQFF. The CDR3 DNA follows: TGCAGTGCTAGAGACCCGGCGGGACAGGTCAATGAGCAGTTCTTC.

This chain connects TRBV20-1 to TRBJ1-1; the match to TRBD1 covers 7 bases. The CDR3 covers 16 residues. V dropped 4 bases and J dropped 5; count of bases not matched to a gene: 16. Germline lookup yields CDR1 DFQATT and CDR2 SNEGSKA (reference sequence). Here the CDR3 DNA reads TGCAGTGCTACCCCTCGGAAGGGGGCTTATAGGACTGAAGCTTTCTTT. Encoded protein: CSATPRKGAYRTEAFF.

The rearrangement uses TRBV4-3 and TRBJ2-1, with 13 bases fitting TRBD2. V shed 0 bases and J 9 bases; nucleotides not matched to a gene: 5. There are 16 residues in the CDR3. CDR1 is LGHNA and CDR2 is YSLEER in the germline V gene. CDR3 DNA: TGCGCCAGCAGCCAAGATCATGGACTAGCGGGAGTTGAGCAGTTCTTC. It encodes CASSQDHGLAGVEQFF.

There are many counts of this clonotype. This chain uses TRBV12-3 or TRBV12-4 with TRBJ1-5; 8 bases match TRBD1. After removal of 6 bases from V and 7 bases from J, the junction contained 11 bases not matched to a gene. CDR3 length: 15 residues. The CDR3 reads CASSRTTGGGQPQHF. Written as DNA, the CDR3 is TGTGCCAGCAGCCGTACTACAGGGGGTGGGCAGCCCCAGCATTTT.

This clonotype was recorded a few times. The chain couples TRBV6-6 to TRBJ2-4; D is unresolved. V lost 2 bases to trimming and J lost 10 bases, with 12 bases between them. From germline, CDR1 is MNHNY and CDR2 SVGAGI (reference sequence). The CDR3 totals 13 residues. The CDR3 reads CASSYGGGEIQYF. The CDR3 bases are TGTGCCAGCAGTTACGGTGGTGGGGAAATTCAGTACTTC.

V gene TRBV12-3 or TRBV12-4 combines with J gene TRBJ2-1; 10 nucleotides align to TRBD2. V trimming: 6 bases; J trimming: 6 bases; junction bases outside the gene matches: 11. The CDR3 is 16 amino acids. For the CDR3, the DNA is TGTGCCAGCAGCTACGCCCTAGCGGGAGTCCCCAATGAGCAGTTCTTC. Protein sequence: CASSYALAGVPNEQFF.

This clonotype has at least ten counts. CDR3 in amino acids: CASSFGLQETQYF. The CDR3 DNA reads as TGTGCCAGCAGTTTCGGCCTCCAAGAGACCCAGTACTTC. The chain recombines TRBV12-3 or TRBV12-4 with TRBJ2-5, with unresolved D. The CDR3 covers 13 residues. Trimming removed 3 bases at V and 1 base at J, with 6 bases between.

The rearrangement uses TRBV5-6 and TRBJ2-3; D is unresolved. Germline V lookup: CDR1 SGHDT, CDR2 YYEEEE. This CDR3 is built from 14 residues. V lost 3 bases and J lost 1, with 9 bases in between. CDR3 region: CASSSLSGTDTQYF. The DNA for the CDR3 is TGTGCCAGCAGCTCACTCTCCGGCACAGATACGCAGTATTTT.

The V gene is TRBV14, the J gene TRBJ2-5; D is unresolved. Germline V gene lookup returns CDR1 SGHDN and CDR2 FVKESK. V was shortened by 0 bases and J by 0 bases, with 5 bases between the two germline ends. The CDR3 is made up of 14 amino acids. CDR3 in amino acids: CASSQDLYQETQYF. The DNA of the CDR3 is TGTGCCAGCAGCCAAGACCTGTACCAAGAGACCCAGTACTTC.

The sample holds a few counts of this clonotype. The V gene is TRBV7-7, the J gene TRBJ2-5, with TRBD2 as a possible D gene (5 bases). CDR1 is SSHAT, CDR2 FNYEAQ, per germline (reference sequence). Deletions cut 5 bases from V and 4 bases from J, with 11 bases between. CDR3 length: 13 amino acids. Here the CDR3 DNA reads TGTGCCAGCAGCCCGGGGAATGGAGAGACCCAGTACTTC. It yields the protein CASSPGNGETQYF.

This clonotype was counted only a few times. This rearrangement joins TRBV10-3 to TRBJ1-5; no firm D call. Germline assignment: CDR1 ENHRY and CDR2 SYGVKD. This CDR3 comprises 14 residues. V was pared by 2 bases and J by 3 bases, with 8 bases between. In DNA, the CDR3 is TGTGCCATCAGTGAGGGTCCATCCAATCAGCCCCAGCATTTT. Its protein is CAISEGPSNQPQHF.

This clonotype was detected a few times. The genes are TRBV2 and TRBJ2-1; D might be TRBD2 (5 bases). Germline-derived CDR1 and CDR2 are SNHLY and FYNNEI. Trimming took off 4 bases at V and 6 bases at J, with 10 bases between the two ends. This CDR3 has 13 residues. The CDR3 DNA reads TGTGCCAGCAGTGTAAACGGGATCAATGAGCAGTTCTTC. Translation: CASSVNGINEQFF. Full variable domain (rest looked up from reference TRBV2 and TRBJ2-1): EPEVTQTPSHQVTQMGQEVILRCVPISNHLYFYWYRQILGQKVEFLVSFYNNEISEKSEIFDDQFSVERPDGSNFTLKIRSTKLEDSAMYFCASSVNGINEQFFGPGTRLTVL.

The rearrangement joins TRBV24-1 to TRBJ1-5; 7 nucleotides align to TRBD1. The length of the CDR3 is 16 residues. The trim removed 8 bases at V and 0 bases at J, leaving 9 bases unmatched. Germline lookup yields CDR1 KGHDR and CDR2 SFDVKD. CDR3 nucleotides: TGTGCCACCACGTCCGGACAGGTTCCTAGCAATCAGCCCCAGCATTTT. This sequence encodes CATTSGQVPSNQPQHF.

The J gene is TRBJ2-5, the V gene TRBV20-1; possible D gene TRBD2, 6 bases. Looked up from germline, CDR1 is DFQATT and CDR2 is SNEGSKA (reference sequence). Trimming removed 3 bases from V and 3 bases from J, with 8 bases in between. There are 12 residues in the CDR3. The CDR3 loop reads CSASRREETQYF. CDR3 DNA sequence: TGCAGTGCTAGTAGGAGGGAAGAGACCCAGTACTTC.

This clonotype was observed a handful of times. The rearrangement links TRBV7-2 to TRBJ1-3; a weak D match, TRBD1 (5 bases). Per germline, CDR1 SGHTA and CDR2 FQGNSA. V lost 1 base, J lost 2 bases, and 9 bases lay in between. This CDR3 contains 15 residues. CDR3 protein: CASSLEGRTGNTIYF. The CDR3 coding sequence is TGTGCCAGCAGCTTAGAGGGGCGTACTGGAAACACCATATATTTT.

There are a few counts of this clonotype. V gene TRBV4-1 combines with J gene TRBJ2-7, with 7 bases identical to TRBD2. Germline CDR1 and CDR2: MGHRA and YSYEKL. This CDR3 spans 16 amino acids. V was pared by 0 bases and J by 2 bases, with 7 bases of the junction left unmatched. The CDR3: CASSQDPLAAAYEQYF. The CDR3 nucleotides are TGCGCCAGCAGCCAAGACCCCCTAGCGGCAGCCTACGAGCAGTACTTC.

This clonotype occurred a few times. V and J are TRBV10-3 and TRBJ1-5; D is perhaps TRBD1 (5 bases). Germline V gene data show CDR1 as ENHRY and CDR2 as SYGVKD. There are 17 residues in the CDR3. The ends were cut back, 4 bases at V and 5 bases at J, with 21 bases in the middle. CDR3 in amino acids: CAISALRVSMGDQPQHF. In DNA, the CDR3 is TGTGCCATCAGTGCTTTGAGAGTCAGTATGGGGGATCAGCCCCAGCATTTT.

This sequence joins TRBV7-9 and TRBJ2-2; D perhaps matches TRBD1 (6 bases). V was cut by 4 bases and J by 6 bases, with 18 bases left in between. Germline CDR1 and CDR2: SEHNR and FQNEAQ (reference sequence). The CDR3 is 16 amino acids. CDR3 protein: CASSYRDTSLAGELFF. The CDR3 coding sequence is TGTGCCAGCAGCTACAGGGATACGTCTCTCGCCGGGGAGCTGTTTTTT.

This clonotype was seen more than once but under ten times. V usage is TRBV24-1 and J usage is TRBJ2-1; D is unresolved. Germline V lookup: CDR1 KGHDR, CDR2 SFDVKD. CDR3 size: 14 residues. V shed 1 base and J shed 8 bases, with 11 bases lying between them. The CDR3 loop is CATSDLHRSDEQFF. The DNA of the CDR3 is TGTGCCACCAGTGATTTACACCGGAGCGATGAGCAGTTCTTC.

The chain combines TRBV29-1 with TRBJ2-7, with 8 positions matching TRBD2. CDR1 and CDR2 from the germline V gene are SQVTM and ANQGSEA. Trimming took 6 bases from V and 7 from J; bases not matched to a gene: 17. The CDR3 is 15 residues long. The CDR3 DNA is TGCAGCGTAAAAGGGGCGGGAGGCCCCGAGGGTGAGCAGTACTTC. Protein product: CSVKGAGGPEGEQYF.

This clonotype occurred a few times. This rearrangement joins TRBV5-6 to TRBJ2-7; 9 bases agree with TRBD1. The CDR3 loop spans 15 amino acids. The V and J ends lost 0 bases and 3 bases, in that order; junction bases with no gene match: 4. Germline lookup yields CDR1 SGHDT and CDR2 YYEEEE. The CDR3 loop reads CASSLGTGGGYEQYF. The CDR3 DNA follows: TGTGCCAGCAGCTTGGGCACAGGGGGCGGCTACGAGCAGTACTTC.

This clonotype turned up a few times. The J gene is TRBJ2-3, the V gene TRBV20-1, with no clear D. V was shortened by 4 bases and J by 5 bases, with 10 bases between the two germline ends. CDR1 and CDR2 from the germline V gene are DFQATT and SNEGSKA (reference sequence). The CDR3 sequence is 12 residues long. The CDR3 coding sequence is TGCAGTGCTACTCCGGAAGGAGATACGCAGTATTTT. Its translation: CSATPEGDTQYF.